The 17 T cell receptor beta chains reported below all come from one sample, sequenced in a study of cytomegalovirus exposure and HLA in healthy donors. The study ran its PCR with 60 Vbeta and 13 Jbeta primers. Sequencing used immunoSEQ multiplex PCR; TCRdb keeps in-frame clones, though not all of them. The table records around 150,000 clones, over 75% of them present only once. The specimen sequenced was PBMCs. The receptor set was obtained from a woman aged 40 to 49 in good health and CMV-seronegative.

The chain links TRBV4-1 to TRBJ2-7; 8 bases fit TRBD2. V shed 4 bases, J shed 7 bases, and the junction held 15 bases outside the gene matches. This CDR3 contains 16 residues. Germline V CDR1 and CDR2: MGHRA, YSYEKL. DNA for the CDR3: TGCGCCAGCAGCCCGAAACTTCGAGCGGGAGTTTGGGAGCAGTACTTC. This codes for CASSPKLRAGVWEQYF.

V usage is TRBV9 and J usage is TRBJ2-5, with TRBD1 identical over 8 bases. CDR1 and CDR2 (germline): SGDLS, YYNGEE. Trimming cost V 4 bases and J 5 bases; bases outside gene matches: 4. CDR3 length equals 13 residues. The chain's CDR3 is CASSTRQGETQYF. CDR3 in DNA: TGTGCCAGCAGCACCAGACAGGGGGAGACCCAGTACTTC.

This clone appeared a few times. V usage is TRBV4-2 and J usage is TRBJ2-2, with 10 bases fitting TRBD2. The CDR3 is made up of 16 amino acids. V shed 3 bases, J shed 6 bases, and the junction held 7 bases outside the gene matches. Germline V gives CDR1 LGHNA, CDR2 YNFKEQ. DNA of the CDR3: TGTGCCAGCAGCCAGGGTAGCGGGAGGACCCCCGGGGAGCTGTTTTTT. It encodes CASSQGSGRTPGELFF.

The chain joins TRBV5-1 to TRBJ2-7; D call uncertain. Germline V gene data show CDR1 as SGHRS and CDR2 as YFSETQ. Between the trimmed V and J ends, which lost 4 bases and 0 bases, there was a span of 11 bases. CDR3 size: 14 residues. DNA of the CDR3: TGCGCCAGCAGCCCTAGGATGGGCTCCTACGAGCAGTACTTC. Protein product: CASSPRMGSYEQYF.

This clone was observed a single time. The chain is built from TRBV4-1 and TRBJ2-5, with D maybe TRBD2 (5 bases). Trimming removed 1 base from V and 4 bases from J, with 16 bases in between. The length of the CDR3 is 16 residues. CDR1 and CDR2 from the germline V gene are MGHRA and YSYEKL. The CDR3 here is CASSQGGWLGGETQYF. The CDR3 DNA sequence: TGCGCCAGCAGCCAAGGGGGTTGGTTAGGAGGAGAGACCCAGTACTTC.

This clone occurred once. V is TRBV6-4 and J is TRBJ2-1, with D tentatively TRBD2 (5 bases). Trimming shortened V by 3 bases and J by 8 bases, and 11 bases separated the two germline ends. Germline-derived CDR1 and CDR2 are MRHNA and SNTAGT. The CDR3 is 13 residues long. CDR3 DNA sequence: TGTGCCAGCAGTGAAGGGAGTTCCGATGAGCAGTTCTTC. Translation gives CASSEGSSDEQFF.

The V gene is TRBV6-5, the J gene TRBJ1-1, with a weak D call TRBD1 (6 bases). This CDR3 is built from 13 residues. V lost 2 bases, J lost 6 bases, and 10 bases lay in between. Germline-derived CDR1 and CDR2 are MNHEY and SVGAGI. In DNA form, the CDR3 reads TGTGCCAGCAGTTACGGTGAGGGGGCTGAAGCTTTCTTT. It encodes CASSYGEGAEAFF.

The V call is TRBV7-6, the J call TRBJ2-7; 9 bases map to TRBD1. Losses at the gene ends were 2 bases for V and 5 bases for J; bases not matched to a gene: 1. Germline CDR1 and CDR2: SGHVS and FNYEAQ. The CDR3 consists of 13 residues. The DNA for the CDR3 is TGTGCCAGCAGCTTAAGGACAGGGGACGAGCAGTACTTC. The encoded protein is CASSLRTGDEQYF.

The chain couples TRBV7-9 to TRBJ1-4; TRBD1 agrees at 7 bases. V dropped 8 bases and J dropped 8; count of bases not matched to a gene: 8. Per the germline V gene, CDR1 is SEHNR and CDR2 is FQNEAQ (reference sequence). The CDR3 extends over 13 amino acids. The CDR3 region is CASVRQGDEKLFF. The DNA for the CDR3 is TGTGCCAGCGTACGACAGGGAGACGAAAAACTGTTTTTT.

On this clone itself: An end of the junction does not agree with germline; a read error may underlie this. The chain recombines TRBV7-9 with TRBJ2-2; maybe TRBD2 (6 bases). Germline CDR1 reads SEHNR; CDR2 reads FQNEAQ (reference sequence). CDR3 size: 17 residues. Here the CDR3 DNA reads TGTTCCAGCAGCTTTGTGGAGGGGAGTGGTGGTAGCGGGGAGCTGTTTTTT. Protein: CSSSFVEGSGGSGELFF.

This clone occurred a few times. This chain links TRBV5-1 with TRBJ2-5; 11 nucleotides align to TRBD2. CDR1 is SGHRS and CDR2 is YFSETQ in the germline V gene. The V gene end was trimmed by 5 bases and the J gene end by 5 bases; junction bases not matched to a gene: 8. This CDR3 region has 15 residues. CDR3 amino acids: CASRAGTSGGETQYF. CDR3 DNA sequence: TGCGCCAGCAGGGCCGGGACTAGCGGAGGGGAGACCCAGTACTTC.

The DNA of the CDR3 is TGTGCCAGCAGCTACCCGGGTTCCAATTCACCCCTCCACTTT. As protein: CASSYPGSNSPLHF. This sequence joins TRBV5-6 and TRBJ1-6; no firm D call. This CDR3 is 14 amino acids long. Per the germline V gene, CDR1 is SGHDT and CDR2 is YYEEEE. V was cut by 3 bases and J by 7 bases, with 11 bases left in between.

This clone appeared a few times. J is TRBJ2-1 and V is TRBV11-3; TRBD2 matches 7 bases. Germline-derived CDR1 and CDR2 are SGHNT and YENEEA. This CDR3 spans 18 amino acids. V trimming: 0 bases; J trimming: 0 bases; junction bases outside the gene matches: 8. The CDR3 reads CASSLDQGGSASYNEQFF. As DNA, the CDR3 is TGTGCCAGCAGCTTAGATCAGGGCGGGAGCGCCTCCTACAATGAGCAGTTCTTC. Drawing the rest from reference TRBV11-3 and TRBJ2-1, the complete variable domain is EAGVVQSPRYKIIEKKQPVAFWCNPISGHNTLYWYLQNLGQGPELLIRYENEEAVDDSQLPKDRFSAERLKGVDSTLKIQPAELGDSAVYLCASSLDQGGSASYNEQFFGPGTRLTVL.

The CDR3 nucleotides read TGTGCCAGCAGCTTAGCTCGGGGGGTAGGAGACACTGAAGCTTTCTTT. Translating it yields CASSLARGVGDTEAFF. V and J are TRBV11-3 and TRBJ1-1; D possibly corresponds to TRBD1 (5 bases). The germline V gene has CDR1 SGHNT and CDR2 YENEEA. V was cut by 1 base and J by 3 bases, with 15 bases left in between. The CDR3 extends over 16 amino acids.

This clone was observed a handful of times. The chain recombines TRBV30 with TRBJ2-2; D call uncertain. This CDR3 is built from 14 residues. Germline V CDR1 and CDR2: GTSNPN, SVGIG (reference sequence). V was shortened by 6 bases and J by 4 bases, with 15 bases between the two germline ends. The CDR3 sequence: CACMVATITGELFF. CDR3 bases: TGTGCCTGTATGGTAGCTACGATCACCGGGGAGCTGTTTTTT.

The chain recombines TRBV9 with TRBJ2-5, with a weak D call TRBD2 (5 bases). The CDR3 totals 14 residues. Germline V gives CDR1 SGDLS, CDR2 YYNGEE. The V gene lost 0 bases and the J gene lost 3 bases, with 9 bases spanning the gap. Here the CDR3 DNA reads TGTGCCAGCAGCGTAGGGATAGCGAAAGAGACCCAGTACTTC. Translated: CASSVGIAKETQYF.

V usage is TRBV29-1 and J usage is TRBJ1-3, with 8 bases matching TRBD1. The CDR3 consists of 12 residues. Trimming at V came to 8 bases and at J to 2 bases, leaving 2 bases not matched to a gene. Per the germline V gene, CDR1 is SQVTM and CDR2 is ANQGSEA. The CDR3 spells CSTRGPGNTIYF. The DNA for the CDR3 is TGCAGCACCAGGGGGCCTGGAAACACCATATATTTT.